Given below is one T cell receptor beta chain in context. These data originate in a study of T cell changes during pregnancy in multiple sclerosis. The repertoire was sequenced with immunoSEQ multiplex PCR; TCRdb's copy has only in-frame clones and lacks some. Here the sample spans around 67,000 clones, about nine tenths being singletons. Germline V gene lookup returns CDR1 MNHNS and CDR2 SASEGT. Losses at the gene ends were 7 bases for V and 0 bases for J; bases not matched to a gene: 5. The CDR3 covers 15 residues. The receptor's source is a female donor with multiple sclerosis, enrolled in a pregnancy study. The chain links TRBV6-1 to TRBJ2-1; 8 bases are shared with TRBD2. Specimen: peripheral blood, collected in the first trimester of pregnancy. Here the CDR3 DNA reads TGTGCCAGCAACGCCGGGACTAGCTCCTACAATGAGCAGTTCTTC. This gives the protein CASNAGTSSYNEQFF.